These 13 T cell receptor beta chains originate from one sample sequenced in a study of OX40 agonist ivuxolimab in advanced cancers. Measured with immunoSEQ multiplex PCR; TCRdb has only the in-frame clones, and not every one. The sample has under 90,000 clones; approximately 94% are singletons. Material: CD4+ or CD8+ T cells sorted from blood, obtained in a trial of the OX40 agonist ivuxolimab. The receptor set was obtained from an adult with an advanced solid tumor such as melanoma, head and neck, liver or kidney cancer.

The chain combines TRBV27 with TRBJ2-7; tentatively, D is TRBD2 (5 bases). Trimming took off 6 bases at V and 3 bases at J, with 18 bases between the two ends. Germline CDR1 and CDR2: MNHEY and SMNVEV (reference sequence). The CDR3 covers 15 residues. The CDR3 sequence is CASSPMPAGNYEQYF. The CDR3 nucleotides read TGTGCCAGCAGCCCTATGCCCGCCGGGAACTACGAGCAGTACTTC.

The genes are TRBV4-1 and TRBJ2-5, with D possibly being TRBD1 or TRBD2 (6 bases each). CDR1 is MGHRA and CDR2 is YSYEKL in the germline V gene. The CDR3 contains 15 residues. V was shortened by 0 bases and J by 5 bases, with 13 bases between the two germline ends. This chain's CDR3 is CASSQDLGGPETQYF. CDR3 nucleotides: TGCGCCAGCAGCCAAGATCTTGGGGGGCCGGAGACCCAGTACTTC.

The CDR3 sequence: CASSDSSSGGSSTDTQYF. The CDR3 nucleotides are TGTGCCAGCAGTGACTCAAGTAGCGGGGGGTCTAGCACAGATACGCAGTATTTT. V gene TRBV6-4 combines with J gene TRBJ2-3, with 10 positions matching TRBD2. The CDR3 covers 18 residues. Germline CDR1 is MRHNA and CDR2 is SNTAGT. V gave up 0 bases and J gave up 0 bases; unmatched junction bases: 6.

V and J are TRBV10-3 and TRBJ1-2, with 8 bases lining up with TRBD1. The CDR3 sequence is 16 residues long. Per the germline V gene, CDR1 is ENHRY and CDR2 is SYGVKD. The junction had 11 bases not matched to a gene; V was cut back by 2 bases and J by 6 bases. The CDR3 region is CAISEPGGGFGDGYTF. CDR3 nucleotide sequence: TGTGCCATCAGTGAGCCAGGGGGCGGTTTCGGGGATGGCTACACCTTC.

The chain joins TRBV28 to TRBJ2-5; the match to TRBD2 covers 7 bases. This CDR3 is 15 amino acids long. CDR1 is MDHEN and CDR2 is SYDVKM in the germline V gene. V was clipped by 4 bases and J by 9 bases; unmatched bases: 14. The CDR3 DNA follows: TGTGCCAGCAGTTCCCGCGCGTGGGGCGGGAGAGCCCAGTACTTC. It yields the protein CASSSRAWGGRAQYF.

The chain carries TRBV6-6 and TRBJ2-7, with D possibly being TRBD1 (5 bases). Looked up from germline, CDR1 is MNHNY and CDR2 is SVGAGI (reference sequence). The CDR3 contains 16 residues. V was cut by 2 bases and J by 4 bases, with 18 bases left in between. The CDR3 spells CASSYPSGLKAYEQYF. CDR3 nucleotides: TGTGCCAGCAGTTACCCGTCAGGGCTTAAGGCTTACGAGCAGTACTTC.

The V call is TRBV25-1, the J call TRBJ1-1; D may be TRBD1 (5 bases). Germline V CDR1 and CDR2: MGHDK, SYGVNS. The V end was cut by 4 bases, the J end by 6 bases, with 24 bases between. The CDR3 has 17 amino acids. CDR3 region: CASSGNNRAGLYPEAFF. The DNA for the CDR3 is TGTGCCAGCAGTGGTAACAATCGGGCAGGGTTATATCCTGAAGCTTTCTTT.

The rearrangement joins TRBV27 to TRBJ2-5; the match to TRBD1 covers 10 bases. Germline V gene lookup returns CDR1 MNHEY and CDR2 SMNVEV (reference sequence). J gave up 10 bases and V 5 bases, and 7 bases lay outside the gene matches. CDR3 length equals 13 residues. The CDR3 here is CASSLGQGTGQYF. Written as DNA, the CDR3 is TGTGCCAGCAGTCTGGGACAGGGGACGGGCCAGTACTTC.

CDR3: CASSATGEETQYF. The CDR3, as DNA: TGTGCCAGCAGCGCCACAGGGGAAGAGACCCAGTACTTC. The V call is TRBV9, the J call TRBJ2-5; the match to TRBD1 covers 7 bases. This CDR3 region has 13 residues. Germline CDR1 and CDR2: SGDLS and YYNGEE. The junction had 2 bases not matched to a gene; V was cut back by 3 bases and J by 3 bases.

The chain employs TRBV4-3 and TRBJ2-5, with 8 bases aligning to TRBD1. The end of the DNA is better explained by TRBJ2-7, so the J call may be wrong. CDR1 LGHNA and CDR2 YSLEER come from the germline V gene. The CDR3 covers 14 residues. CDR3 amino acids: CASSQGQGSYEQYF. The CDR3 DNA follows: TGCGCCAGCAGCCAAGGACAGGGGTCCTACGAGCAGTACTTC.

The CDR3: CASSVEWGALTDTQYF. CDR3 bases: TGTGCCAGCAGTGTGGAGTGGGGGGCATTGACAGATACGCAGTATTTT. The J gene is TRBJ2-3, the V gene TRBV6-1, with D perhaps TRBD1 or TRBD2 (6 bases each). Germline V lookup: CDR1 MNHNS, CDR2 SASEGT. V lost 4 bases and J lost 3, with 17 bases in between. The CDR3 extends over 16 amino acids.

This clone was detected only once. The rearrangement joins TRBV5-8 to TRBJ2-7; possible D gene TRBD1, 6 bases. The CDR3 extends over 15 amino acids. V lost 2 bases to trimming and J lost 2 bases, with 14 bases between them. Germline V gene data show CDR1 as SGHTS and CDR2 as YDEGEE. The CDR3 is CASSLGRGSTYEQYF. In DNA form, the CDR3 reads TGTGCCAGCAGCTTAGGCAGGGGAAGCACCTACGAGCAGTACTTC.

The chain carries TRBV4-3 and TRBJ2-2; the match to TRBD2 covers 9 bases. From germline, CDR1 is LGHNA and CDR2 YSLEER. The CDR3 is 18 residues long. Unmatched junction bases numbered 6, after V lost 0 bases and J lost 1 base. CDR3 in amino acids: CASSQDRLLAGNTGELFF. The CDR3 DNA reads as TGCGCCAGCAGCCAAGATCGACTACTAGCGGGGAACACCGGGGAGCTGTTTTTT.